One and the same sample provided the 26 T cell receptor beta chains below, sequenced in a study of shared clonotypes between healthy human individuals. Sequenced by immunoSEQ multiplex PCR; TCRdb stores in-frame clones only, minus some. The sample lists approximately 840,000 clones, 96% seen once, with less than 0.25% in the top ten. Naive CD8 isolation took CD45RO-negative cells positively selected for CCR7 and excluded terminally differentiated effector memory CD45RA+ cells. Sequences were obtained from naive CD8+ T cells sorted from blood. These receptors were taken from a man aged 25 to 45 in good health.

This CDR3 is CASGQGYTDTQYF. CDR3 DNA: TGTGCCAGCGGGCAGGGATACACAGATACGCAGTATTTT. The chain joins TRBV6-5 to TRBJ2-3; maybe TRBD1 (5 bases). Germline loops: CDR1 MNHEY, CDR2 SVGAGI. Trimming left V 8 bases short and J 2 bases short, with 11 bases between. This CDR3 has 13 amino acids.

About this clone: An end of the junction does not agree with germline; a read error may underlie this. This chain connects TRBV19 to TRBJ1-3; unclear D gene. Per the germline V gene, CDR1 is LNHDA and CDR2 is SQIVND (reference sequence). CDR3 length: 14 amino acids. The CDR3 DNA reads TGTGCCAGTAGTTTAGACATGCCTGGAAACACCATATATTTT. Amino acid sequence: CASSLDMPGNTIYF. The full variable domain, rest sourced from reference TRBV19 and TRBJ1-3, is DGGITQSPKYLFRKEGQNVTLSCEQNLNHDAMYWYRQDPGQGLRLIYYSQIVNDFQKGDIAEGYSVSREKKESFPLTVTSAQKNPTAFYLCASSLDMPGNTIYFGEGSWLTVV.

This chain joins TRBV7-9 and TRBJ1-1, with TRBD1 identical over 7 bases. In germline, CDR1 is SEHNR, CDR2 FQNEAQ (reference sequence). V lost 11 bases, J lost 1 base, and 4 bases stayed unmatched. This CDR3 contains 12 residues. CDR3 loop: CAAAGGNTEAFF. For the CDR3, the DNA is TGTGCCGCAGCAGGGGGGAACACTGAAGCTTTCTTT.

This CDR3 is CASSFGLEETQYF. In DNA form, the CDR3 reads TGTGCCAGCAGTTTCGGACTAGAAGAGACCCAGTACTTC. This chain connects TRBV6-5 to TRBJ2-5; 7 bases are shared with TRBD2. This CDR3 contains 13 residues. With 4 bases clipped from V and 3 bases from J, the junction kept 2 bases outside the gene matches. The germline V gene encodes CDR1 MNHEY and CDR2 SVGAGI.

This chain links TRBV7-8 with TRBJ2-3, with 16 bases matching TRBD2. CDR3 length equals 18 residues. Per the germline V gene, CDR1 is SGHVS and CDR2 is FQNEAQ. V dropped 6 bases and J dropped 5; count of bases not matched to a gene: 11. The DNA of the CDR3 is TGTGCCAGCAGACTTTCCGGGACTAGCGGGAGGGAAGGAGATACGCAGTATTTT. It yields the protein CASRLSGTSGREGDTQYF.

The genes are TRBV6-1 and TRBJ1-1, with 12 bases lining up with TRBD1. With V trimmed by 4 bases and J by 4 bases, 16 bases remained unmatched. Germline V gives CDR1 MNHNS, CDR2 SASEGT. The CDR3 is made up of 19 amino acids. CDR3 region: CASSGKNGTGGAVGTEAFF. For the CDR3, the DNA is TGTGCCAGCAGTGGGAAGAATGGGACAGGGGGCGCAGTAGGCACTGAAGCTTTCTTT.

The chain is built from TRBV2 and TRBJ2-3; 7 nucleotides line up with TRBD2. Germline assignment: CDR1 SNHLY and CDR2 FYNNEI. The CDR3 has 17 residues. The ends lost 8 bases at V and 4 bases at J; junction bases unmatched: 18. The CDR3 is CASDNPSAGVVPDTQYF. The CDR3 DNA reads as TGTGCCAGCGATAATCCCTCGGCGGGAGTTGTCCCAGATACGCAGTATTTT.

This rearrangement joins TRBV14 to TRBJ2-7; possible D gene TRBD2, 5 bases. From germline, CDR1 is SGHDN and CDR2 FVKESK. The CDR3 totals 15 residues. Trimming left V 0 bases short and J 0 bases short, with 9 bases between. The chain's CDR3 is CASSQDLGGSYEQYF. The CDR3 region has the DNA TGTGCCAGCAGCCAAGATCTCGGAGGCTCCTACGAGCAGTACTTC.

This chain connects TRBV4-1 to TRBJ2-2; no definite D call. This CDR3 is built from 16 residues. V was cut by 0 bases and J by 6 bases, with 14 bases left in between. CDR1 and CDR2 (germline): MGHRA, YSYEKL. The CDR3 reads CASSQDQAFKAGELFF. CDR3 DNA sequence: TGCGCCAGCAGCCAAGATCAAGCGTTCAAAGCCGGGGAGCTGTTTTTT.

The chain uses TRBV25-1 and TRBJ1-2; no definite D call. From germline, CDR1 is MGHDK and CDR2 SYGVNS. Trimming shortened V by 4 bases and J by 8 bases, and 14 bases separated the two germline ends. The CDR3 is made up of 13 amino acids. CDR3 DNA: TGTGCCAGCAGTGCCGGGCCAACAAGCGGCTACACCTTC. Its protein product is CASSAGPTSGYTF.

The table lists this clone with a count of one. The V call is TRBV19, the J call TRBJ1-5; D perhaps matches TRBD1 (5 bases). Germline loops: CDR1 LNHDA, CDR2 SQIVND (reference sequence). The CDR3 has 17 amino acids. The V end was cut by 2 bases, the J end by 2 bases, with 16 bases between. The CDR3: CASSISPAGGGNQPQHF. CDR3 DNA sequence: TGTGCCAGTAGTATATCTCCCGCCGGGGGGGGCAATCAGCCCCAGCATTTT. Looking up the rest from reference TRBV19 and TRBJ1-5 gives the full variable domain: DGGITQSPKYLFRKEGQNVTLSCEQNLNHDAMYWYRQDPGQGLRLIYYSQIVNDFQKGDIAEGYSVSREKKESFPLTVTSAQKNPTAFYLCASSISPAGGGNQPQHFGDGTRLSIL.

The CDR3: CASSLGALEQYF. CDR3 nucleotides: TGTGCCAGCAGCTTGGGAGCTCTCGAGCAGTACTTC. The chain is built from TRBV5-6 and TRBJ2-7; D gene uncertain. Germline V CDR1 and CDR2: SGHDT, YYEEEE. V shed 0 bases and J shed 6 bases, with 7 bases lying between them. This CDR3 spans 12 amino acids.

The genes are TRBV5-4 and TRBJ2-2, with 8 bases identical to TRBD2. Germline values: CDR1 SGHNT, CDR2 YYREEE (reference sequence). With 0 bases clipped from V and 4 bases from J, the junction kept 5 bases outside the gene matches. The CDR3 covers 16 residues. The CDR3 region is CASSLEGLGLTGELFF. DNA of the CDR3: TGTGCCAGCAGCTTGGAGGGACTAGGCCTCACCGGGGAGCTGTTTTTT.

This clone was counted once. The chain uses TRBV16 and TRBJ1-4; 9 nucleotides match TRBD1. CDR3 size: 14 residues. Germline CDR1 and CDR2: KGHSY and FQNENV. J lost 4 bases, V lost 7 bases, and 4 bases had no gene match. The CDR3 here is CASTTGQGNEKLFF. Written as DNA, the CDR3 is TGTGCCAGCACTACGGGACAGGGTAATGAAAAACTGTTTTTT.

The chain combines TRBV5-4 with TRBJ2-5, with 10 bases lining up with TRBD1. This CDR3 spans 17 amino acids. CDR1 is SGHNT, CDR2 YYREEE, per germline (reference sequence). The ends lost 3 bases at V and 2 bases at J; junction bases unmatched: 10. The CDR3 DNA reads TGTGCCAGCAGCTATACCGGGACAGGGGTTGGGCAAGAGACCCAGTACTTC. Translation: CASSYTGTGVGQETQYF.

The rearrangement uses TRBV6-1 and TRBJ2-7; D may be TRBD1 (6 bases). Trimming took 6 bases from V and 3 from J, leaving 18 bases between them. Germline CDR1 reads MNHNS; CDR2 reads SASEGT. CDR3 length equals 15 residues. CDR3 region: CASSPADRLSYEQYF. The CDR3 DNA follows: TGTGCCAGCAGCCCTGCTGACAGGTTAAGCTACGAGCAGTACTTC.

The V gene is TRBV12-1, the J gene TRBJ2-7. TRBV12-1 is a pseudogene locus. This CDR3 is 15 amino acids long. The CDR3 region has the DNA TGTGCCAGCAGCGGCCGGGACGTATTCTCCTACGAGCAGTACTTC. Amino acid sequence: CASSGRDVFSYEQYF.

This chain connects TRBV7-2 to TRBJ2-1; 8 bases line up with TRBD1. Losses at the gene ends were 6 bases for V and 4 bases for J; bases not matched to a gene: 5. CDR1 and CDR2 from the germline V gene are SGHTA and FQGNSA. CDR3 length: 14 residues. This chain's CDR3 is CASRPGTGYNEQFF. The DNA for the CDR3 is TGTGCCAGCAGACCCGGGACAGGATACAATGAGCAGTTCTTC. Full variable domain (outside the CDR3, taken from reference TRBV7-2 and TRBJ2-1): GAGVSQSPSNKVTEKGKDVELRCDPISGHTALYWYRQSLGQGLEFLIYFQGNSAPDKSGLPSDRFSAERTGGSVSTLTIQRTQQEDSAVYLCASRPGTGYNEQFFGPGTRLTVL.

The J gene is TRBJ2-5, the V gene TRBV7-7; the D gene is possibly TRBD2 (6 bases). Per germline, CDR1 SSHAT and CDR2 FNYEAQ (reference sequence). CDR3 length: 14 amino acids. CDR3 region: CASGPRVAGETQYF. CDR3 bases: TGTGCTAGCGGTCCCAGGGTTGCAGGCGAGACCCAGTACTTC.

The chain recombines TRBV7-6 with TRBJ1-4; perhaps TRBD1 as D (5 bases). Per germline, CDR1 SGHVS and CDR2 FNYEAQ. Trimming pared 5 bases from V and 8 bases from J, leaving 12 bases between. This CDR3 region has 13 residues. CDR3 region: CASSPGVEEKLFF. CDR3 bases: TGTGCCAGCAGCCCGGGGGTTGAGGAAAAACTGTTTTTT.

V is TRBV4-2 and J is TRBJ1-2; D is unresolved. The CDR3 extends over 11 amino acids. CDR1 is LGHNA and CDR2 is YNFKEQ in the germline V gene. V dropped 1 base and J dropped 5 bases, with 2 bases sitting between them. DNA of the CDR3: TGTGCCAGCAGCCAAGGGTATGGCTACACCTTC. Translated, it gives CASSQGYGYTF.

The chain has TRBV7-2 and TRBJ2-7, with a weak D call TRBD2 (6 bases). V lost 5 bases to trimming and J lost 4 bases, with 12 bases between them. Germline V gene sequence: CDR1 SGHTA, CDR2 FQGNSA. The CDR3 runs 13 residues. DNA for the CDR3: TGTGCCAGCAGCAGAGGCGGGGTATACGAGCAGTACTTC. Translated, it gives CASSRGGVYEQYF.

V usage is TRBV29-1 and J usage is TRBJ2-7, with TRBD2 matching over 13 bases. CDR1 is SQVTM and CDR2 is ANQGSEA in the germline V gene. The V gene end was trimmed by 7 bases and the J gene end by 2 bases; junction bases not matched to a gene: 8. The CDR3 has 15 amino acids. Here the CDR3 DNA reads TGCAGCGCCTCTGGGACTAGCGGGAATACCTACGAGCAGTACTTC. Amino acid sequence: CSASGTSGNTYEQYF.

This sequence joins TRBV2 and TRBJ2-5; the match to TRBD2 covers 10 bases. There are 15 residues in the CDR3. V trimming: 6 bases; J trimming: 7 bases; junction bases outside the gene matches: 11. Per germline, CDR1 SNHLY and CDR2 FYNNEI. For the CDR3, the DNA is TGTGCCAGCAGGTCGGGACTAGCGATTTGGCCGACCCAGTACTTC. Its protein product is CASRSGLAIWPTQYF.

V and J are TRBV2 and TRBJ2-1; either TRBD1 or TRBD2 may fit D (5 bases each). Trimming removed 3 bases from V and 7 bases from J, with 16 bases in between. The CDR3 consists of 15 residues. CDR1 is SNHLY, CDR2 FYNNEI, per germline. The CDR3 DNA reads as TGTGCCAGCAGTGATGAGGGGATGGTAGGAAATGAGCAGTTCTTC. It translates to CASSDEGMVGNEQFF.

This rearrangement joins TRBV6-5 to TRBJ1-1; a possible D gene is TRBD1 (6 bases). V lost 6 bases to trimming and J lost 11 bases, with 16 bases between them. CDR3 length: 12 residues. CDR1 MNHEY and CDR2 SVGAGI come from the germline V gene. The CDR3 DNA reads TGTGCCAGCAGCCTCAGCCAGGGGATGGCTTTCTTT. Its protein is CASSLSQGMAFF.